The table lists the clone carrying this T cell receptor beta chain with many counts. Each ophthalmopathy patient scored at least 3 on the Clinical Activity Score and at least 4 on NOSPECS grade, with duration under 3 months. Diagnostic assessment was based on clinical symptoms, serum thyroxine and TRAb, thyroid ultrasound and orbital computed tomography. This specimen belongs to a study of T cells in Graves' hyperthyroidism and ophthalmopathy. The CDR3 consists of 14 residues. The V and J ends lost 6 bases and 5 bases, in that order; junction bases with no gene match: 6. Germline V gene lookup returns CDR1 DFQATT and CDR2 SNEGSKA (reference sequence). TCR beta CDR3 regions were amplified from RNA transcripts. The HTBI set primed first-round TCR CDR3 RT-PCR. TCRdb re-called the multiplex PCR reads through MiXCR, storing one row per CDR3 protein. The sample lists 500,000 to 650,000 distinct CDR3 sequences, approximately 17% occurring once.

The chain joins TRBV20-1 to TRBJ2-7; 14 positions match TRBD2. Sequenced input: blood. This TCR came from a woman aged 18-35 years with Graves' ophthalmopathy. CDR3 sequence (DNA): TGCAGTGCCGCCCCGACTAGCGGGAGGGACGAGCAGTACTTC. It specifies CSAAPTSGRDEQYF.